Listed below are T cell receptor beta chains from one sample, sequenced in a study of regulatory T cells in long-lasting Graves disease. TCRdb recomputed calls from the reads with MiXCR, one row per CDR3 protein. The sample consists of 1,500 to 2,000 distinct CDR3 sequences, 70% to 85% of them appearing once. The source was peripheral blood mononuclear cells (PBMCs), collected with antithyroid drug treatment, in newly diagnosed or persistent Graves disease (not recorded which). The receptors come from a woman under 30 with Graves disease. CDR3s leave out the opening cysteine and the closing phenylalanine or tryptophan. D genes are given only for firm matches.

CDR3 protein	D gene	V gene	J gene
ASSLGVSNQPQH	.	TRBV11-1	TRBJ1-5
ASSIGRLMNTEAF	.	TRBV19	TRBJ1-1
ASSGIRRWTDTQY	.	TRBV12-3/TRBV12-4	TRBJ2-3
ASSPYPGPRQETQY	.	TRBV27	TRBJ2-5
ASSLAGGDETQY	TRBD2	TRBV12-3/TRBV12-4	TRBJ2-5
ASSAFGAGYTLH	.	TRBV12-3/TRBV12-4	TRBJ1-6
ASSWSGSTETQY	TRBD2	TRBV7-9	TRBJ2-5
ASSPGDNQPQH	.	TRBV6-2/TRBV6-3	TRBJ1-5
ASSYPDRGNTEAF	TRBD1	TRBV12-3/TRBV12-4	TRBJ1-1
ASSPDRVGTEAF	TRBD1	TRBV12-3/TRBV12-4	TRBJ1-1
ASSPPGVSGSRSDTQY	TRBD2	TRBV4-2	TRBJ2-3
ASSLNRRNTEAF	.	TRBV27	TRBJ1-1
ASRYGGIQETQY	TRBD2	TRBV5-6	TRBJ2-5
ASSLSPSGRADTQY	TRBD2	TRBV27	TRBJ2-3
ASSLSAQLNIQY	.	TRBV27	TRBJ2-4
ASSHTGPGTEAF	.	TRBV4-1	TRBJ1-1
ASSQEGISSYNEQF	.	TRBV4-2	TRBJ2-1
ASSDLVGREKLF	.	TRBV6-1	TRBJ1-4
ASSLVSGFHEKLF	.	TRBV7-2	TRBJ1-4
ASSSRQVETQY	.	TRBV12-3/TRBV12-4	TRBJ2-5
ASSPWEGLRDTIY	.	TRBV6-6	TRBJ1-3
ASIPGQGNEKLF	TRBD1	TRBV19	TRBJ1-4
ASSFLQFEAF	.	TRBV12-3/TRBV12-4	TRBJ1-1
ASSPAEGGYGYT	.	TRBV11-1	TRBJ1-2
ASSRAYRDTQY	.	TRBV11-1	TRBJ2-3
ASSLTLQETQY	.	TRBV7-3	TRBJ2-5
ASSYSGTFNEKLF	.	TRBV6-5	TRBJ1-4
ASSLEGTRKNEQF	TRBD2	TRBV5-1	TRBJ2-1
ASSQETQY	.	TRBV12-3/TRBV12-4	TRBJ2-5
SVVWHLRGNYGYT	.	TRBV29-1	TRBJ1-2
ASNPYGTEAF	.	TRBV12-3/TRBV12-4	TRBJ1-1
ASSRKLGANSNQPQH	.	TRBV6-6	TRBJ1-5
SASGGRVTEAF	TRBD1	TRBV20-1	TRBJ1-1
ASSETGIYEQY	TRBD1	TRBV27	TRBJ2-7
ASSEETGRIEQY	.	TRBV6-1	TRBJ2-7
ASRDPLAPRHT	.	TRBV6-4	TRBJ1-2
ASSRGTSLYNEQF	.	TRBV4-3	TRBJ2-1
ASSKAGLPSGANVLT	.	TRBV27	TRBJ2-6
ASSLRDYNEQF	.	TRBV7-9	TRBJ2-1
ASSYSRKRAANTEAF	.	TRBV6-2/TRBV6-3	TRBJ1-1
ASSLRGFGGYT	.	TRBV7-3	TRBJ1-2
ASSLEGLETQY	.	TRBV7-9	TRBJ2-5
ASSQPPEHGVTQY	.	TRBV4-1	TRBJ2-3
ASSPGLVGGELF	TRBD2	TRBV4-1	TRBJ2-2
ASSLSRGTGKPTQY	.	TRBV13	TRBJ2-5
ASRRDGHSNQPQH	.	TRBV6-1	TRBJ1-5
ASSAGLAANTDTQY	TRBD2	TRBV5-1	TRBJ2-3
ASSLSGGETQY	TRBD2	TRBV7-2	TRBJ2-5
ATSDLSYGVNNEQF	.	TRBV24-1	TRBJ2-1